This T cell receptor beta chain was profiled in a study of cytomegalovirus exposure and HLA in healthy donors. Only in-frame clones appear in the TCRdb table, and some are missing; sequencing was by immunoSEQ multiplex PCR. This repertoire shows roughly 330,000 clones, around 90% found once; its top ten account for 1.2%. CDR1 is MNHEY and CDR2 is SMNVEV in the germline V gene (reference sequence). V shed 6 bases, J shed 5 bases, and the junction held 14 bases outside the gene matches. The CDR3 is 18 residues long. This TCR was sampled from a woman in her twenties or thirties in good health and CMV-seropositive. What was sequenced was PBMCs. The chain uses TRBV27 and TRBJ2-2; TRBD2 matches 11 bases. The CDR3, as DNA: TGTGCCAGCAGCCCGCTGAGGGCTAGCGGGGGGCGTACCGGGGAGCTGTTTTTT. Its protein product is CASSPLRASGGRTGELFF.